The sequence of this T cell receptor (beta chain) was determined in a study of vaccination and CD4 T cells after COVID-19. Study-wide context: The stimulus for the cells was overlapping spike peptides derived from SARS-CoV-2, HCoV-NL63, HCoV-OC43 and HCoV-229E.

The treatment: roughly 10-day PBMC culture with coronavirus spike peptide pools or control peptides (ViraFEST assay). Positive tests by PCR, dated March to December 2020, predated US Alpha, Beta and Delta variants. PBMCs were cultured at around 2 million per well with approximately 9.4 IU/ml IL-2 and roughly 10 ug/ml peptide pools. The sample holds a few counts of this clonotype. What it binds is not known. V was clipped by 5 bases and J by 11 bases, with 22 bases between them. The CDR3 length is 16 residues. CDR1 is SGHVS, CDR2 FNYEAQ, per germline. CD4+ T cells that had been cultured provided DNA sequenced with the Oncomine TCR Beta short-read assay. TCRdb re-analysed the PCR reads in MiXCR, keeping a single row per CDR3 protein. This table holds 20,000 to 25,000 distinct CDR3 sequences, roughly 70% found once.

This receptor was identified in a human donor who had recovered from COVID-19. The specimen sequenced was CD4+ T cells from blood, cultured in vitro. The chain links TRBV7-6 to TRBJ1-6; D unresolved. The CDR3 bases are TGTGCCAGCAGCCTCAACACTCCGGGGAATGGGACACCCCTCCACTTT. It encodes CASSLNTPGNGTPLHF.